The entry below describes one TCR beta chain. The sample has other DNA sequences that encode this CDR3 too. Generated by immunoSEQ multiplex PCR, the TCRdb table keeps only in-frame clones and is missing some. Here the sample spans tens of thousands of clones, 86% being singletons. Trimming stripped 6 bases from V and 0 bases from J, with 3 bases between. Germline V gene data show CDR1 as MNHEY and CDR2 as SMNVEV (reference sequence). The CDR3 contains 12 residues. The sample originates from a study of blood T cell repertoires in COVID-19. About the research overall: T cells, B-cell-depleted T cells, or PBMCs supplied cDNA or gDNA.

Specimen: peripheral blood. The V gene is TRBV27, the J gene TRBJ1-5; the D is unclear. The TCR sequence derives from an elderly woman with acute or convalescent COVID-19. The chain's CDR3 is CASSGSNQPQHF. The CDR3 DNA is TGTGCCAGCAGCGGTAGCAATCAGCCCCAGCATTTT.